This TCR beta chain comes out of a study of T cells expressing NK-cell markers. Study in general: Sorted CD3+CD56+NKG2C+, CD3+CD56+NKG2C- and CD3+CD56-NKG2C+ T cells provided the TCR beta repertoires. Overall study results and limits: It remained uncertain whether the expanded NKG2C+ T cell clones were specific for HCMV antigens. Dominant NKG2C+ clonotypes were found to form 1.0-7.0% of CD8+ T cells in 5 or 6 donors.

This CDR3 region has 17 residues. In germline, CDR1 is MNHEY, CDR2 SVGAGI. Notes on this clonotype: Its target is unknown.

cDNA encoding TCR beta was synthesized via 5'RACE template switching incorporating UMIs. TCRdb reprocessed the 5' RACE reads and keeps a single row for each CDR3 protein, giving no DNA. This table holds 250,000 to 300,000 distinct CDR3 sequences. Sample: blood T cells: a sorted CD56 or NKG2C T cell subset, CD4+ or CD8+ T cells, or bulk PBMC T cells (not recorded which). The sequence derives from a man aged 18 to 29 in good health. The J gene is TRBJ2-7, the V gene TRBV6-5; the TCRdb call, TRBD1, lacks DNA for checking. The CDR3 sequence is CASSYSTPASSSYEQYF.